The following is a TCR beta chain sequence with its context. This record belongs to a study of T cell changes during pregnancy in multiple sclerosis. Sequencing used immunoSEQ multiplex PCR; TCRdb keeps in-frame clones, though not all of them. The sample contains about 50,000 clones, 80% to 95% of which appear only once. The CDR3 is made up of 16 amino acids. Germline V gives CDR1 MDHEN, CDR2 SYDVKM. V gave up 3 bases and J gave up 5 bases; unmatched junction bases: 6. The chain couples TRBV28 to TRBJ2-1, with 11 bases that match TRBD2. The TCR sequence derives from a female donor with multiple sclerosis, enrolled in a pregnancy study. The sequences come from CD4+ T cells from peripheral blood mononuclear cells, collected after pregnancy. The CDR3 nucleotides are TGTGCCAGCAGTTTGGTAACTAGCGGGAGTCACAATGAGCAGTTCTTC. It translates to CASSLVTSGSHNEQFF.